Detailed here is one T cell receptor (beta chain). Its matching antigen is unknown. This PCR relied on a set of 60 Vbeta primers and 13 Jbeta primers. Clones were read by immunoSEQ multiplex PCR, and TCRdb kept only the in-frame ones, dropping some. In all, the sample yields about 150,000 clones. The data belong to a study of cytomegalovirus exposure and HLA in healthy donors. Study-level background: Prior work identified around 100 million unique TCR beta sequences in about 179 million T cells. Study results and caveats: It was reported that the classifier diagnosed cytomegalovirus status with high specificity and sensitivity in both the original and validation cohorts.

The CDR3 totals 14 residues. Between the trimmed V and J ends, which lost 5 bases and 8 bases, there was a span of 16 bases. CDR1 and CDR2 from the germline V gene are KGHSH and LQKENI. The material sequenced was PBMCs. The source of this sequence is a man aged 30-40 years in good health and CMV-seronegative. The chain couples TRBV18 to TRBJ1-5; tentatively, D is TRBD1 (6 bases). The CDR3 DNA sequence: TGTGCCAGCTCAGTCAGGACAGCAGTGGAGCCCCAGCATTTT. Protein: CASSVRTAVEPQHF. The variable domain in full, with the rest retrieved from reference TRBV18 and TRBJ1-5, is NAGVMQNPRHLVRRRGQEARLRCSPMKGHSHVYWYRQLPEEGLKFMVYLQKENIIDESGMPKERFSAEFPKEGPSILRIQQVVRGDSAAYFCASSVRTAVEPQHFGDGTRLSIL.